The next 8 T cell receptor beta chains were all read from a single sample in a study of T cells in Graves' hyperthyroidism and ophthalmopathy. The source material, RNA transcripts, was used to amplify TCR beta CDR3 regions. First-round RT-PCR targeting the TCR CDR3 was performed with the HTBI primer set. From the multiplex PCR reads, TCRdb called clonotypes with MiXCR, one entry per CDR3 protein. The table shows approximately 410,000 distinct CDR3 sequences, with roughly 13% occurring only once. The source material was blood. The origin of the receptors is a woman aged 18-29 years with Graves' hyperthyroidism.

In this sample, this clonotype turned up a few times. The chain has TRBV5-1 and TRBJ1-3; perhaps TRBD1 as D (5 bases). V lost 0 bases and J 2 bases, leaving 12 bases between the germline ends. Germline V lookup: CDR1 SGHRS, CDR2 YFSETQ. The CDR3 contains 16 residues. This CDR3 is CASSLAAGSTGNTIYF. Here the CDR3 DNA reads TGCGCCAGCAGCTTGGCGGCAGGGTCTACTGGAAACACCATATATTTT. The full variable domain, its missing parts supplied by reference TRBV5-1 and TRBJ1-3, is KAGVTQTPRYLIKTRGQQVTLSCSPISGHRSVSWYQQTPGQGLQFLFEYFSETQRNKGNFPGRFSGRQFSNSRSEMNVSTLELGDSALYLCASSLAAGSTGNTIYFGEGSWLTVV.

The sample holds a few counts of this clonotype. V and J are TRBV7-9 and TRBJ1-1; no clear D gene. The CDR3 runs to 11 residues. The germline gives CDR1 SEHNR, CDR2 FQNEAQ (reference sequence). V lost 9 bases and J lost 5, with 10 bases in between. CDR3 in DNA: TGTGCCAGTAGAAAAGGGACTGAAGCTTTCTTT. This translates into CASRKGTEAFF.

This clonotype was picked up many times. The CDR3 protein is CASSLIGYNEQFF. The CDR3 nucleotides are TGTGCCAGCAGTTTGATAGGTTACAATGAGCAGTTCTTC. The chain is built from TRBV27 and TRBJ2-1; D is uncertain. V gave up 3 bases and J gave up 4 bases, with 7 bases separating them. The CDR3 has 13 residues. Germline lookup yields CDR1 MNHEY and CDR2 SMNVEV (reference sequence).

This clonotype was seen more than once but under ten times. V is TRBV2 and J is TRBJ1-5; TRBD1 might be the D (6 bases). CDR3 size: 16 residues. V was shortened by 7 bases and J by 1 base, with 17 bases between the two germline ends. Germline values: CDR1 SNHLY, CDR2 FYNNEI. CDR3 DNA sequence: TGTGCCAGCACTCTAAACGGGGGCTGGAGCAATCAGCCCCAGCATTTT. Amino acid sequence: CASTLNGGWSNQPQHF. Looking up the rest from reference TRBV2 and TRBJ1-5 gives the full variable domain: EPEVTQTPSHQVTQMGQEVILRCVPISNHLYFYWYRQILGQKVEFLVSFYNNEISEKSEIFDDQFSVERPDGSNFTLKIRSTKLEDSAMYFCASTLNGGWSNQPQHFGDGTRLSIL.

The chain carries TRBV5-4 and TRBJ2-3; the D gene is possibly TRBD1 (7 bases). This CDR3 region has 18 residues. V lost 5 bases and J 1 base, leaving 23 bases between the germline ends. The V gene's germline CDR1 is SGHNT and CDR2 YYREEE (reference sequence). CDR3 nucleotide sequence: TGTGCCAGCAGGTTCCGCGGCGGAGGGGGCTTCGGCACAGATACGCAGTATTTT. As protein: CASRFRGGGGFGTDTQYF.

This chain joins TRBV15 and TRBJ1-1; no definite D call. Germline V gene lookup returns CDR1 LNHNV and CDR2 YYDKDF (reference sequence). V dropped 1 base and J dropped 5 bases, with 5 bases sitting between them. CDR3 size: 12 residues. The CDR3 is CATSRARTEAFF. The CDR3 nucleotides are TGTGCCACCAGCAGAGCACGTACTGAAGCTTTCTTT. The complete variable domain, with remaining parts taken from reference TRBV15 and TRBJ1-1, reads DAMVIQNPRYQVTQFGKPVTLSCSQTLNHNVMYWYQQKSSQAPKLLFHYYDKDFNNEADTPDNFQSRRPNTSFCFLDIRSPGLGDTAMYLCATSRARTEAFFGQGTRLTVV.

This clonotype was seen ten or more times. The gene calls are TRBV28 and TRBJ1-2, with D hard to call. The CDR3 sequence is 12 residues long. V gave up 3 bases and J gave up 2 bases, with 4 bases separating them. The germline gives CDR1 MDHEN, CDR2 SYDVKM. The CDR3 protein is CASSFYNYGYTF. CDR3 bases: TGTGCCAGCAGTTTCTACAACTATGGCTACACCTTC.

This clonotype was counted at least ten times. V gene TRBV19 combines with J gene TRBJ1-1; D not resolved. V was clipped by 8 bases and J by 0 bases, with 16 bases between them. CDR1 and CDR2 (germline): LNHDA, SQIVND (reference sequence). The length of the CDR3 is 15 residues. CDR3 nucleotides: TGTGCCAGTTCCGAACACCAACTTATGAACACTGAAGCTTTCTTT. Protein: CASSEHQLMNTEAFF.